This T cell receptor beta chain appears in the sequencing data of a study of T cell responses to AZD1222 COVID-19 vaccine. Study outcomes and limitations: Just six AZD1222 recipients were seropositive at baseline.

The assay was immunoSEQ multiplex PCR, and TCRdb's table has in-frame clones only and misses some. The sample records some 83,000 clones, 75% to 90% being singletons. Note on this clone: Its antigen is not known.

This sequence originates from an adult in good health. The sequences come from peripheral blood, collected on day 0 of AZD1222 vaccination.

The CDR3: CASSPGTGVIEAFF. The CDR3 nucleotides read TGTGCCAGCAGCCCCGGGACAGGGGTGATCGAAGCTTTCTTT. This rearrangement joins TRBV11-2 to TRBJ1-1; 10 positions agree with TRBD1. CDR1 and CDR2 from the germline V gene are SGHAT and FQNNGV. The junction had 8 bases not matched to a gene; V was cut back by 5 bases and J by 8 bases. This CDR3 is built from 14 residues.